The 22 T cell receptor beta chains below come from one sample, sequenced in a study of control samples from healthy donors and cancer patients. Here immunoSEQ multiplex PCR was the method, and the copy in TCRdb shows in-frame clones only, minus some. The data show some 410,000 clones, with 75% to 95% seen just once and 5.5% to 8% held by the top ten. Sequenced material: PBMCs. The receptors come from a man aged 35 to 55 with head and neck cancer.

The CDR3 reads CASSTTGVNTEAFF. For the CDR3, the DNA is TGTGCCAGCAGTACGACAGGGGTTAACACTGAAGCTTTCTTT. The chain has TRBV6-5 and TRBJ1-1, with 8 positions matching TRBD1. There are 14 residues in the CDR3. V was pared by 5 bases and J by 2 bases, with 4 bases of the junction left unmatched. The germline V gene has CDR1 MNHEY and CDR2 SVGAGI.

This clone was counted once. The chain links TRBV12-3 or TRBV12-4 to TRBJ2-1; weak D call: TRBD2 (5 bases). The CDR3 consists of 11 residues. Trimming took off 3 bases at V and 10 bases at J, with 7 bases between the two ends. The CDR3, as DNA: TGTGCCAGCAGTTTCGGCGGGGAGCAGTTCTTC. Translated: CASSFGGEQFF.

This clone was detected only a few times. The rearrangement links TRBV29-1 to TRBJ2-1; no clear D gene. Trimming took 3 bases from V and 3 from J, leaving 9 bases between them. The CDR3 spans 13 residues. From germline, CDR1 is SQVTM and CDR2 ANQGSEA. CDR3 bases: TGCAGCGTTGACAAGTCTAACTACAATGAGCAGTTCTTC. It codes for CSVDKSNYNEQFF.

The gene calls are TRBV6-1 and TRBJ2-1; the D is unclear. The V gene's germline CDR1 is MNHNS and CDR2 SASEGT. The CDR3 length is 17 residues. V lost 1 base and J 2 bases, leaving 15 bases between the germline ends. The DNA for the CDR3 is TGTGCCAGCAGTGAAGAGTGGCGGCCCAAGCCCTACAATGAGCAGTTCTTC. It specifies CASSEEWRPKPYNEQFF.

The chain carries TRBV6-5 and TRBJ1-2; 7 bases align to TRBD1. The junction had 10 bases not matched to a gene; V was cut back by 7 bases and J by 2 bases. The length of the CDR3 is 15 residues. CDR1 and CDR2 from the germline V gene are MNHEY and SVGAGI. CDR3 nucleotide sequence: TGTGCCAGCACCGGGACAGTGAAAACGAACTATGGCTACACCTTC. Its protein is CASTGTVKTNYGYTF.

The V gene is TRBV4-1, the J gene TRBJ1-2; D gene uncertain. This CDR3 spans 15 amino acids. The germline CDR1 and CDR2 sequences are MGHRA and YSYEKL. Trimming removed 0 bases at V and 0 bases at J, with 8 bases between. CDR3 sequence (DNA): TGCGCCAGCAGCCAAGAGCCGGTTACTAACTATGGCTACACCTTC. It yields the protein CASSQEPVTNYGYTF.

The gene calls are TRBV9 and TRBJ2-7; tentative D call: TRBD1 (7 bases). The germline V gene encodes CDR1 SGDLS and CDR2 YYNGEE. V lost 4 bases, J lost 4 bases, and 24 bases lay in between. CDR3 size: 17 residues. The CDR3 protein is CASSPYPDGGQLYEQYF. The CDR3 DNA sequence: TGTGCCAGCAGCCCCTATCCCGACGGGGGACAGCTATACGAGCAGTACTTC.

The CDR3 sequence: CASRPIGLDLHGYTF. CDR3 nucleotide sequence: TGTGCCAGCAGGCCGATCGGACTGGACCTACATGGCTACACCTTC. This chain connects TRBV7-9 to TRBJ1-2; D not certain. The CDR3 has 15 amino acids. Trimming took off 6 bases at V and 6 bases at J, with 20 bases between the two ends. The germline CDR1 and CDR2 sequences are SEHNR and FQNEAQ (reference sequence).

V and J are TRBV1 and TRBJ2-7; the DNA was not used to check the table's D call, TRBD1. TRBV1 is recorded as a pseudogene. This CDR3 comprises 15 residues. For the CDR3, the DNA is TGCACCAGCAGCCACCTTGGGACAGGGGGCAACGAGCAGTACTTC. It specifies CTSSHLGTGGNEQYF.

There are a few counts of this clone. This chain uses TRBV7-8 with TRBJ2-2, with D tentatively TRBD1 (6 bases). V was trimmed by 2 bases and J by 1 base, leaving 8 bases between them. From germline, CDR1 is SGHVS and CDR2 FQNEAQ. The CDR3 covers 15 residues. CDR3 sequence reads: CASSLIGGNTGELFF. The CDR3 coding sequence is TGTGCCAGCAGCTTAATAGGGGGGAACACCGGGGAGCTGTTTTTT. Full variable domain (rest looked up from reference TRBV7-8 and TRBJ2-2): GAGVSQSPRYKVAKRGQDVALRCDPISGHVSLFWYQQALGQGPEFLTYFQNEAQLDKSGLPSDRFFAERPEGSVSTLKIQRTQQEDSAVYLCASSLIGGNTGELFFGEGSRLTVL.

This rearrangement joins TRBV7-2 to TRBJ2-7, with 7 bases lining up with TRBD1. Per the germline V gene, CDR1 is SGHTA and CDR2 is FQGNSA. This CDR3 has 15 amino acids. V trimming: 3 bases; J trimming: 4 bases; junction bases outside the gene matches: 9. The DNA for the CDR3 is TGTGCCAGCAGCTTGTCCCCGGGACAGACTTACGAGCAGTACTTC. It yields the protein CASSLSPGQTYEQYF.

DNA for the CDR3: TGTGCCAGCAGCGTAGGTAGCGGCAGCACAGATACGCAGTATTTT. It codes for CASSVGSGSTDTQYF. The chain joins TRBV9 to TRBJ2-3, with D possibly matching TRBD2 (6 bases). V was shortened by 0 bases and J by 0 bases, with 8 bases between the two germline ends. This CDR3 region has 15 residues. Germline assignment: CDR1 SGDLS and CDR2 YYNGEE.

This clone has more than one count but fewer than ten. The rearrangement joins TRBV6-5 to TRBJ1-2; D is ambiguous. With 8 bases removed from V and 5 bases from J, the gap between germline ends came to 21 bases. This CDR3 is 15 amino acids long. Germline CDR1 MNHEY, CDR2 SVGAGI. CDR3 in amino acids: CASGDSKTRGYGYTF. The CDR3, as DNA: TGTGCCAGCGGCGATTCCAAGACTCGCGGATATGGCTACACCTTC.

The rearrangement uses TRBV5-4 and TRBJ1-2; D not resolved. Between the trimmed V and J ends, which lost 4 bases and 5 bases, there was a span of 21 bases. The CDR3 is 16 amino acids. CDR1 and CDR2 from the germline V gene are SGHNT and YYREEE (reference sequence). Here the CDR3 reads CASSTRVVTDGYGYTF. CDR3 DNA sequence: TGTGCCAGCAGCACTCGGGTGGTAACGGACGGATATGGCTACACCTTC. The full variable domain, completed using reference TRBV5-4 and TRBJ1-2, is ETGVTQSPTHLIKTRGQQVTLRCSSQSGHNTVSWYQQALGQGPQFIFQYYREEENGRGNFPPRFSGLQFPNYSSELNVNALELDDSALYLCASSTRVVTDGYGYTFGSGTRLTVV.

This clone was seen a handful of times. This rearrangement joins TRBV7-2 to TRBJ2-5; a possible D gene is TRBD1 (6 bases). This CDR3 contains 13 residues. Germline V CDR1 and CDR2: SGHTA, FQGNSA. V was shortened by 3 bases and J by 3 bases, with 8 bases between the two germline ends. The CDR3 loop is CASSFWTEETQYF. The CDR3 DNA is TGTGCCAGCAGCTTCTGGACAGAAGAGACCCAGTACTTC.

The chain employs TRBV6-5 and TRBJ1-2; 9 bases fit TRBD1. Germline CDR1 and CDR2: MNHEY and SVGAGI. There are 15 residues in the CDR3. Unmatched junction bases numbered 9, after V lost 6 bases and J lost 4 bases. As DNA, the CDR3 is TGTGCCAGCAGAGCAACAGGGGGCGCCGTCTATGGCTACACCTTC. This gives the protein CASRATGGAVYGYTF.

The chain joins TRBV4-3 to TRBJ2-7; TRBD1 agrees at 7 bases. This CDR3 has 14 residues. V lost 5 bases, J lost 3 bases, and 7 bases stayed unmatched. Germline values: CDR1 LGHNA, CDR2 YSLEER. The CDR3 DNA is TGCGCCAGCAGCGTACGGACAGGACTCTACGAGCAGTACTTC. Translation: CASSVRTGLYEQYF.

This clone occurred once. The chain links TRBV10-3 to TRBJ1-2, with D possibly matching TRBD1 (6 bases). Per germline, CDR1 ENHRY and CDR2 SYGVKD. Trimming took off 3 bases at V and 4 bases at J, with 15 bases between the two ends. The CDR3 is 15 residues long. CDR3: CAISEEGGLSYGYTF. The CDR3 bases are TGTGCCATCAGTGAAGAAGGGGGTTTGAGCTATGGCTACACCTTC.

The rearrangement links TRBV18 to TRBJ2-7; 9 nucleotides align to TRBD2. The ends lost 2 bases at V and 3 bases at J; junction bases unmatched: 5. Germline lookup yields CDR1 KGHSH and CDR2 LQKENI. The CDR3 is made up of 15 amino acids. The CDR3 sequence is CASSPTREGLYEQYF. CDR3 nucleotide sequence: TGTGCCAGCTCACCAACGCGGGAGGGCCTCTACGAGCAGTACTTC.

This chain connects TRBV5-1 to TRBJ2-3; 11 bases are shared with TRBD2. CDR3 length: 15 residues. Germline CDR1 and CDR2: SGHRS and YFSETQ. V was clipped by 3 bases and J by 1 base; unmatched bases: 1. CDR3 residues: CASSSTSGGTDTQYF. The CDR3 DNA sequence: TGCGCCAGCAGCTCGACTAGCGGGGGCACAGATACGCAGTATTTT.

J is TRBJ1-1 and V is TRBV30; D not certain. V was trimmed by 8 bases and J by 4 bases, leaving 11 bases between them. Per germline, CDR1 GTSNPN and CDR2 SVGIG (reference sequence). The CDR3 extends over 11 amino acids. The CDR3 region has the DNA TGTGCCCAGGCAGAGGGCACTGAAGCTTTCTTT. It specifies CAQAEGTEAFF.

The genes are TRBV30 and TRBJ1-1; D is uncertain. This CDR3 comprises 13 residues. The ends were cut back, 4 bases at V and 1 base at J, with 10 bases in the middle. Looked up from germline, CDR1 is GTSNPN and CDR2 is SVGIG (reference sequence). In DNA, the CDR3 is TGTGCCTGGAAAGCTCTCGCGAACACTGAAGCTTTCTTT. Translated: CAWKALANTEAFF.